This TCR beta chain originates from a study of T cells in Graves' hyperthyroidism and ophthalmopathy. It was RNA transcripts that yielded the amplified TCR beta CDR3 regions. In the first-round RT-PCR of the TCR CDR3, the HTBI primer set was used. TCRdb re-called the multiplex PCR reads with MiXCR, one entry per CDR3 protein. The data contain nearly 750,000 distinct CDR3 sequences, approximately 36% of them singletons. The source of this sequence is a woman aged 40 to 50 with Graves' hyperthyroidism. The material sequenced was blood.

DNA of the CDR3: TGTGCCAGCAGCCAGGTGGACAGGGCGAGTGGCTACACCTTC. This sequence encodes CASSQVDRASGYTF. The rearrangement links TRBV7-2 to TRBJ1-2; 8 nucleotides match TRBD1. Germline CDR1 is SGHTA and CDR2 is FQGNSA. CDR3 length: 14 amino acids. Unmatched junction bases numbered 9, after V lost 5 bases and J lost 7 bases. The complete variable domain, with remaining parts taken from reference TRBV7-2 and TRBJ1-2, reads GAGVSQSPSNKVTEKGKDVELRCDPISGHTALYWYRQSLGQGLEFLIYFQGNSAPDKSGLPSDRFSAERTGGSVSTLTIQRTQQEDSAVYLCASSQVDRASGYTFGSGTRLTVV.